The clone carrying this T cell receptor (beta chain) turned up a few times. This CDR3 has 16 residues. Trimming removed 2 bases from V and 4 bases from J, with 16 bases in between. The germline V gene encodes CDR1 SGHRS and CDR2 YFSETQ. Next came a second PCR, run for about 6 to 12 cycles, which used a sample-barcoded 5' primer along with a J-beta primer mix. A 12-random-nucleotide template-switch adaptor tagged each cDNA molecule. MiXCR was run by TCRdb on the 5' RACE reads, yielding one entry per CDR3 protein. The sample holds a few hundred thousand distinct CDR3 sequences; about a quarter are singletons and the top ten take under 4.5%. The sample belongs to a study of blood T cells in healthy people across ages. This same sample was also part of a study on T cells of mothers and their children.

This chain connects TRBV5-1 to TRBJ2-1; D gene unclear. What was sequenced was blood. The origin of this receptor is a boy younger than 10 in good health. CDR3 nucleotides: TGCGCCAGCAGCTTTGGGTTTGGAATACAATACAATGAGCAGTTCTTC. The encoded protein is CASSFGFGIQYNEQFF.